The count of the clone carrying this TCR beta chain is one. Its cognate antigen is unknown. The germline V gene has CDR1 MNHNS and CDR2 SASEGT. This CDR3 spans 14 amino acids. Trimming removed 5 bases at V and 0 bases at J, with 10 bases between. While unrecorded immune exposures were likely, the donors were nominally healthy when sampled. The primer mix had 60 Vbeta and 13 Jbeta primers. Here immunoSEQ multiplex PCR was the method, and the copy in TCRdb shows in-frame clones only, minus some. The sample holds approximately 140,000 clones, 84% seen once. This sample is drawn from a study of cytomegalovirus exposure and HLA in healthy donors. Study-wide results and caveats: In an earlier analysis, productive rearrangement rates for most beta V segments clustered near 87% or 30%. TCR beta chains numbering 164 were designated cytomegalovirus-associated. Later analysis identified a missense DCLRE1C variant that was linked to TCR beta V- and J-gene trimming.

The source of this sequence is a man in his fifties or sixties in good health and CMV-seronegative. This chain connects TRBV6-1 to TRBJ1-1; D perhaps matches TRBD1 (6 bases). The specimen sequenced was PBMCs. CDR3 DNA: TGTGCCAGCAGTCGCCGGGACATGAACACTGAAGCTTTCTTT. Protein: CASSRRDMNTEAFF.